Listed below are T cell receptor beta chains from one sample, sequenced in a study of blood T cell repertoires in COVID-19. Produced via immunoSEQ multiplex PCR; TCRdb's table is partial and in-frame only. The repertoire includes about 200,000 clones, 86% of them detected once, and approximately 5% sits in the top ten. The sequenced sample was PBMCs or T cells enriched from blood (not recorded which). The receptors come from a man in his forties with acute COVID-19. Each CDR3 is given without its conserved first and last residue. For some rows the clone size is stated as once, few or many, or as a class when expanded; others skip it.

size,V,CDR3
-,TRBV6-5,ASGQNQMENEKLF
-,TRBV11-3,ASSLEGRENYEQY
-,TRBV20-1,SARGRGAF
-,TRBV7-2,ASSLKRGPYEQY
-,TRBV4-2,ASSQLETTDTQY
-,TRBV7-3,ASSSPTQGTNGYT
-,TRBV6-5,ASSLDRDQETQY
once,TRBV28,ATRNEVQY
-,TRBV5-1,ASTPRTGGAGGELF
-,TRBV28,ASSGGGPYEQY
once,TRBV3-1/TRBV3-2,ASSQVTQATNEKLF
-,TRBV7-3,ASSETGVEDEQF
-,TRBV19,ASSNPGLAAY
-,TRBV12-3/TRBV12-4,ASSWHVTYEQY
-,TRBV2,ASSVEGAGKNEQY
-,TRBV6-5,ASSYRRNYGYT
-,TRBV9,ASGRESPLH
-,TRBV28,ASRPTSGELF
-,TRBV12-5,ASGLVPSREINTEAF
once,TRBV9,ASSVSVNTEAF
many,TRBV4-3,ASSQGVAVLPGNTIY
-,TRBV27,ASSLLLAGGPGEQF
-,TRBV7-2,ASSLQGERNTIY
-,TRBV9,ASSVAPSLGNTIY
once,TRBV2,ASSGSQGFKGAF
-,TRBV5-4,ASSLGGGSTNYEQY
few,TRBV7-9,ASSLVTSGRYEQY
-,TRBV10-1,ASSPGYSNTEAF
-,TRBV2,ATRQEAAGNTIY
-,TRBV13,ASSSRLAGGWEQY
-,TRBV7-3,ASSPEPANTGELF
-,TRBV5-8,ASSYEDLRVDTQY
few,TRBV5-6,ASSSRTDIFSGNTIY
-,TRBV11-1,ASSLEGGTLTYEQY
-,TRBV5-1,ASSLDGQGREKLF
-,TRBV11-3,ASSGGQGVFDNEQF
-,TRBV28,ASSMGFRGRPHEQY
-,TRBV29-1,SVKYRYTGELF
-,TRBV2,ASSESRNEQF
-,TRBV11-2,ASSLVGGNTEAF
-,TRBV7-9,ASSLGRVADSPLH
-,TRBV11-3,ASSLGLAGMNEQF
-,TRBV15,ATSMVGDTEAF
once,TRBV12-5,ASGFLTGLAGELF
-,TRBV18,ASRGGTMNTGELF
-,TRBV5-1,ASSFGDRTLHTQY
-,TRBV4-1,ASSQDFGQGALGTEAF
-,TRBV19,ASSRLDNEQF
-,TRBV16,ASSQSGETGYGYT